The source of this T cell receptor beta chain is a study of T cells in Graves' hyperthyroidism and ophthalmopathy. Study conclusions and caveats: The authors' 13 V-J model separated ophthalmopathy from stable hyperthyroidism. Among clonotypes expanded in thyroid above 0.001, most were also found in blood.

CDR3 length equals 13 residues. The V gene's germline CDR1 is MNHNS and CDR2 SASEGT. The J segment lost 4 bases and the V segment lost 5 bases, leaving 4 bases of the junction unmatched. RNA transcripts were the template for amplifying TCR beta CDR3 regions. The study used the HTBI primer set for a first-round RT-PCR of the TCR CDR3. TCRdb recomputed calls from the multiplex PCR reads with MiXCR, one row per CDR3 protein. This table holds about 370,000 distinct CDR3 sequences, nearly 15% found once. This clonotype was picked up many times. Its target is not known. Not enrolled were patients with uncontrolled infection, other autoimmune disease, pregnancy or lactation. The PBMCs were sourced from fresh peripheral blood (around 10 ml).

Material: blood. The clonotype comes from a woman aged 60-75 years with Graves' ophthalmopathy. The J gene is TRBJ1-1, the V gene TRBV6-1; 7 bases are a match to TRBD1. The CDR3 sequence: CASSPTGTTEAFF. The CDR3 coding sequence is TGTGCCAGCAGTCCGACAGGGACCACTGAAGCTTTCTTT.